This T cell receptor beta chain was sequenced for a study of cytomegalovirus exposure and HLA in healthy donors. This CDR3 comprises 15 residues. The trim removed 0 bases at V and 7 bases at J, leaving 1 base unmatched. CDR1 and CDR2 from the germline V gene are LGHNA and YNFKEQ. Overall study results and limits: Later, an analysis found that common viral pathogens appeared to be linked with several of the most significant clusters.

Donors sampled were nominally healthy, though unrecorded immune exposures were likely. A note on this clone: No antigen is known for it.

With 60 Vbeta and 13 Jbeta primers, the PCR was carried out. TCRdb's copy holds only in-frame clones and misses some; the assay was immunoSEQ multiplex PCR. The table lists under 200,000 clones, 82% of them singletons. The sequence was obtained from a girl aged 2 to 10 in good health and CMV-seropositive. The rearrangement joins TRBV4-2 to TRBJ1-6; 9 bases are a match to TRBD1. The material sequenced was PBMCs. The CDR3 DNA reads TGTGCCAGCAGCCAAGACGGGACAGGGAATTCACCCCTCCACTTT. Protein product: CASSQDGTGNSPLHF.